This T cell receptor beta chain was sequenced for a study of T cell responses to AZD1222 COVID-19 vaccine (TCRdb year 2021). Describing the broader study: AZD1222 recipients with second doses at about 4 weeks or about 12 weeks were pooled, because spike-specific TCR depth and breadth did not differ between schedules. TCR sequencing was performed for fewer than 250 trial participants, of whom 200 to 210 were given two doses of AZD1222 and around 25 were given two doses of MenACWY control vaccine. Trial participants were enrolled into age subgroups of 18-55, 56-69 and 70-plus years, which contained approximately 150, 28 and 58 TCR-sequenced participants, respectively.

Explained via the paper, the time point label denotes: baseline before first vaccination. Vaccinee samples came from UK trials COV001 and COV002, including a single-blind randomized controlled phase 2/3 trial of AZD1222 (ChAdOx1 nCoV-19) in healthy adults. For TCRbeta chain sequencing, PBMC samples from trial participants were taken at day 0 and at day 28 after the second dose. General conclusions and limits of the study: In the small 56-69-year group, the increase in depth fell short of significance, most likely because of low power. Conclusions about previously exposed vaccinees are limited because only five to seven AZD1222 recipients were SARS-CoV-2 seropositive at baseline. Because no samples from the day 14 peak response were available, repertoires could be characterized only after the peak T cell response. Spike-specific TCR breadth and depth rose significantly after two AZD1222 doses compared with day 0 and with MenACWY recipients. Nearly half of unique spike-specific TCRs reportedly recognized epitopes outside regions mutated in the B.1.351 and B.1.1.7 variants. Participants were mostly white British and included more females than males, and it was suggested by the authors that clonal diversity may have been underestimated. CD4 TCRs associated with the vaccine covered the entire spike protein, and the dominant responses were in regions 160-218 and 743-854.

Of note for this clone: Its recognized antigen is unknown. Base-call qualities are not available, and no considerably larger clone is one nucleotide away.

Trimmed from V: 3 bases; trimmed from J: 2 bases; junction bases lacking a gene match: 12. The CDR3 has 19 amino acids, counting the end cysteine and phenylalanine. The read is trimmed to its CDR3 DNA, 57 bases read in frame from base 1. Sequences MNHNS (CDR1) and SASEGT (CDR2) are obtained from the germline V gene. The CDR3 regions of human TCRbeta chains were subjected to immunosequencing. From the authors' description of their analysis: Repertoire TCRs were matched against a reference library of SARS-CoV-2-specific TCRs generated with the MIRA antigen-specificity platform. Breadth meant the fraction of unique TCRs that were SARS-CoV-2-associated, whereas depth meant the fraction of total T cells that were SARS-CoV-2-associated. Using the MIRA data, each spike-specific TCR was assigned both to the spike region to which the TCR was reactive and to a CD4 or CD8 class. Log10-transformed breadth and depth values were compared by one-way ANOVA with Sidak's multiple comparisons tests. As stored in TCRdb, this immuneACCESS dataset retains in-frame rearrangements with V and J assigned. A fraction of the clones does not appear; measured against another copy, unresolved V genes explain less than half of the discrepancy, and the remainder lacks a known reason. V, J and clone size were drawn from that table, and D and trimming were deduced from the DNA. The sample table records approximately 160,000 clones; 90% of these occur just once. Of the sample, about 1.6% falls within the top ten clones.

The chain is encoded by TRBV6-1 joined to TRBJ1-6; 8 central nucleotides agree with TRBD1. The receptor was derived from an adult in good health. The sequencing used peripheral blood, collected on day 0 of AZD1222 vaccination. Read as DNA, the sequence is TGTGCCAGCAGTGACCCACCCGCGGCAGGGGGCGCCTATAATTCACCCCTCCACTTT. Translated, this is CASSDPPAAGGAYNSPLHF.